These 28 T cell receptor beta chains originate from one sample sequenced in a study of T-cell reconstitution after alpha-beta-depleted transplantation in children. Unique molecular identifiers were incorporated into the prepared TCRbeta library. TCRdb reprocessed the PCR reads via MiXCR and lists one record per CDR3 protein. The table has about 980,000 distinct CDR3 sequences, around 30% seen once. The material was PBMCs, mostly from graft donor cells, obtained 360 days after TCRalphabeta/CD19-depleted stem cell transplant. Every receptor here comes from a boy under two years old who had a stem cell transplant for SCID, so the T cells may come from the graft donor.

The chain combines TRBV5-1 with TRBJ1-5; TRBD1 matches 10 bases. CDR3 length equals 14 residues. V lost 4 bases and J lost 6; bases outside the gene matches: 4. Germline V lookup: CDR1 SGHRS, CDR2 YFSETQ. The CDR3 protein is CASSVDRGVQPQHF. The CDR3 DNA is TGCGCCAGCAGCGTGGACAGGGGGGTTCAGCCCCAGCATTTT.

V is TRBV30 and J is TRBJ1-5; TRBD1 is a possible D gene (5 bases). The germline V gene encodes CDR1 GTSNPN and CDR2 SVGIG (reference sequence). Trimming cost V 0 bases and J 2 bases, with 11 bases left between them. The CDR3 consists of 15 residues. The CDR3 sequence: CAWSVRGLGNQPQHF. The CDR3 DNA sequence: TGTGCCTGGAGTGTCCGGGGGTTAGGCAATCAGCCCCAGCATTTT.

This clonotype was seen more than once but under ten times. The chain is built from TRBV7-9 and TRBJ1-1; D is unresolved. V was cut by 4 bases and J by 1 base, with 13 bases left in between. The germline gives CDR1 SEHNR, CDR2 FQNEAQ (reference sequence). The CDR3 length is 15 residues. The CDR3 loop is CASSSRATENTEAFF. CDR3 coding DNA: TGTGCCAGCAGCTCGAGGGCGACCGAGAACACTGAAGCTTTCTTT.

The V call is TRBV10-3, the J call TRBJ1-2, with D possibly TRBD1 on 5 matching bases. CDR1 is ENHRY, CDR2 SYGVKD, per germline. Trimming shortened V by 6 bases and J by 5 bases, and 13 bases separated the two germline ends. The CDR3 has 13 residues. CDR3 loop: CAIRNDGGYGYTF. For the CDR3, the DNA is TGTGCCATCAGGAACGACGGGGGATATGGCTACACCTTC.

Only a few counts were recorded for this clonotype. The chain recombines TRBV9 with TRBJ2-3; D remains unclear. The CDR3 totals 13 residues. Germline V gene lookup returns CDR1 SGDLS and CDR2 YYNGEE. V lost 0 bases and J lost 6, with 8 bases in between. CDR3 sequence: CASSVGTTDTQYF. Written as DNA, the CDR3 is TGTGCCAGCAGCGTAGGGACCACGGATACGCAGTATTTT.

This clonotype was observed at least ten times. The V call is TRBV12-3 or TRBV12-4, the J call TRBJ2-3; 7 positions agree with TRBD2. The CDR3 has 15 residues. After removal of 5 bases from V and 7 bases from J, the junction contained 12 bases not matched to a gene. CDR3 region: CASSPGLVVGYTQYF. The CDR3 bases are TGTGCCAGCAGTCCCGGACTAGTAGTAGGGTATACGCAGTATTTT.

The chain combines TRBV7-2 with TRBJ2-1; TRBD2 agrees at 14 bases. The CDR3 has 17 residues. Germline loops: CDR1 SGHTA, CDR2 FQGNSA. Trimming removed 1 base from V and 5 bases from J; junction bases left unmatched: 4. The DNA of the CDR3 is TGTGCCAGCAGCTTAGTGGGACTAGCGGGGGCGAACAATGAGCAGTTCTTC. Translating it yields CASSLVGLAGANNEQFF.

This clonotype came up a few times. The chain's CDR3 is CASSPDWGGKGSYEQYF. The CDR3, as DNA: TGTGCCAGCAGTCCCGATTGGGGAGGGAAGGGCTCCTACGAGCAGTACTTC. The rearrangement uses TRBV12-3 or TRBV12-4 and TRBJ2-7; 7 bases match TRBD2. The CDR3 sequence is 17 residues long. V lost 5 bases, J lost 0 bases, and 13 bases stayed unmatched.

This clonotype was counted only a few times. This chain connects TRBV6-6 to TRBJ1-2; no clear D. Looked up from germline, CDR1 is MNHNY and CDR2 is SVGAGI (reference sequence). The CDR3 sequence is 13 residues long. Trimming pared 0 bases from V and 5 bases from J, leaving 7 bases between. The CDR3 region is CASSYSTYYGYTF. CDR3 DNA: TGTGCCAGCAGTTACTCTACGTATTATGGCTACACCTTC.

The gene calls are TRBV10-3 and TRBJ2-5; TRBD1 agrees at 7 bases. This CDR3 contains 14 residues. After removal of 5 bases from V and 4 bases from J, the junction contained 7 bases not matched to a gene. Germline loops: CDR1 ENHRY, CDR2 SYGVKD. Here the CDR3 reads CAISTQGQVETQYF. CDR3 sequence (DNA): TGTGCCATCAGTACACAGGGGCAGGTAGAGACCCAGTACTTC.

V is TRBV18 and J is TRBJ1-5; 7 bases line up with TRBD1. After removal of 1 base from V and 3 bases from J, the junction contained 3 bases not matched to a gene. CDR1 and CDR2 from the germline V gene are KGHSH and LQKENI. The CDR3 loop spans 15 amino acids. The DNA of the CDR3 is TGTGCCAGCTCACCACTGGGACAGTCCAATCAGCCCCAGCATTTT. It codes for CASSPLGQSNQPQHF.

The chain carries TRBV12-3 or TRBV12-4 and TRBJ2-7; 13 bases match TRBD2. The CDR3 loop spans 14 amino acids. After removal of 3 bases from V and 11 bases from J, the junction contained 7 bases not matched to a gene. CDR3 sequence reads: CASSFGTSGVREYF. CDR3 DNA sequence: TGTGCCAGCAGTTTCGGGACTAGCGGGGTGAGGGAGTACTTC.

This clonotype was observed at least ten times. The V call is TRBV12-3 or TRBV12-4, the J call TRBJ2-2, with no clear D. Trimming cost V 5 bases and J 5 bases, with 12 bases left between them. This CDR3 region has 14 residues. CDR3 coding DNA: TGTGCCAGCAGTCCTACGAAGAGGACCGGGGAGCTGTTTTTT. Translated, it gives CASSPTKRTGELFF.

This clonotype came up once. The V and J genes are TRBV6-1 and TRBJ1-1; 7 positions agree with TRBD1. The CDR3 runs 15 residues. V dropped 6 bases and J dropped 4; count of bases not matched to a gene: 11. Per the germline V gene, CDR1 is MNHNS and CDR2 is SASEGT. The CDR3 region is CASRPDRVLSTEAFF. The CDR3, as DNA: TGTGCCAGCAGGCCTGACAGGGTCCTGAGCACTGAAGCTTTCTTT.

This clonotype occurred a few times. The chain joins TRBV10-3 to TRBJ2-3; 11 bases agree with TRBD2. Unmatched junction bases numbered 0, after V lost 7 bases and J lost 3 bases. The germline CDR1 and CDR2 sequences are ENHRY and SYGVKD. The CDR3 extends over 13 amino acids. CDR3 DNA: TGTGCCATCACTAGCGGGGGGACAGATACGCAGTATTTT. Encoded protein: CAITSGGTDTQYF.

There are a few counts of this clonotype. The chain joins TRBV12-3 or TRBV12-4 to TRBJ2-3, with unresolved D. V gave up 7 bases and J gave up 2 bases, with 10 bases separating them. The CDR3 is made up of 13 amino acids. Here the CDR3 DNA reads TGTGCCAGCACCCCTACCCCCACAGATACGCAGTATTTT. Its protein is CASTPTPTDTQYF.

This clonotype has a handful of counts. CDR3 sequence reads: CASSIKPGQGNSPLHF. The CDR3 DNA is TGTGCCAGCAGTATTAAACCGGGACAGGGAAATTCACCCCTCCACTTT. The rearrangement joins TRBV27 to TRBJ1-6; TRBD1 matches 9 bases. CDR3 size: 16 residues. V trimming: 5 bases; J trimming: 7 bases; junction bases outside the gene matches: 9. Germline V gives CDR1 MNHEY, CDR2 SMNVEV (reference sequence).

The rearrangement joins TRBV4-2 to TRBJ1-5; D unclear. V was cut by 1 base and J by 5 bases, with 6 bases left in between. In germline, CDR1 is LGHNA, CDR2 YNFKEQ. There are 13 residues in the CDR3. The chain's CDR3 is CASSQGEDQPQHF. DNA of the CDR3: TGTGCCAGCAGCCAAGGGGAGGATCAGCCCCAGCATTTT.

This chain joins TRBV12-3 or TRBV12-4 and TRBJ2-3, with a weak D call TRBD1 (5 bases). The CDR3 has 16 residues. V dropped 5 bases and J dropped 6 bases, with 21 bases sitting between them. Here the CDR3 reads CASSPYESRAGDTQYF. The CDR3 region has the DNA TGTGCCAGCAGTCCTTACGAGAGCAGGGCAGGGGATACGCAGTATTTT.

The chain carries TRBV12-3 or TRBV12-4 and TRBJ2-1; weak D call: TRBD1 (6 bases). This CDR3 region has 15 residues. V was cut by 2 bases and J by 10 bases, with 18 bases left in between. The DNA for the CDR3 is TGTGCCAGCAGTTTAATGGGGGCTCGGGAAATAGAGCAGTTCTTC. It specifies CASSLMGAREIEQFF.

V gene TRBV29-1 combines with J gene TRBJ1-1; D is unresolved. Germline V gene data show CDR1 as SQVTM and CDR2 as ANQGSEA. Trimming shortened V by 6 bases and J by 0 bases, and 14 bases separated the two germline ends. The CDR3 contains 14 residues. The CDR3 region has the DNA TGCAGCGTAAGCGGGAACAGTCTGAACACTGAAGCTTTCTTT. This codes for CSVSGNSLNTEAFF.

At least ten counts were recorded for this clonotype. The chain has TRBV6-2 or TRBV6-3 and TRBJ2-2, with D unresolved. CDR1 MNHEY and CDR2 SVGEGT come from the germline V gene. CDR3 length: 11 amino acids. V lost 2 bases, J lost 6 bases, and 1 base lay in between. The CDR3 region has the DNA TGTGCCAGCAGTTACCCCGGGGAGCTGTTTTTT. Translating gives CASSYPGELFF.

This chain links TRBV6-6 with TRBJ2-1, with D perhaps TRBD2 (6 bases). V lost 6 bases and J lost 5, with 11 bases in between. Germline V gene lookup returns CDR1 MNHNY and CDR2 SVGAGI (reference sequence). The CDR3 is made up of 13 amino acids. CDR3 bases: TGTGCCAGCAGGGGGGGATTGGACAATGAGCAGTTCTTC. It yields the protein CASRGGLDNEQFF.

The CDR3 here is CASSYPFKAGVLNEQFF. The CDR3, as DNA: TGCGCCAGCAGCTACCCTTTTAAGGCGGGGGTACTAAATGAGCAGTTCTTC. The chain uses TRBV5-1 and TRBJ2-1, with 7 bases lining up with TRBD2. The CDR3 totals 17 residues. Germline V gene sequence: CDR1 SGHRS, CDR2 YFSETQ. The V and J ends lost 3 bases and 7 bases, in that order; junction bases with no gene match: 16.

This clonotype turned up a few times. This chain joins TRBV29-1 and TRBJ2-3, with D unresolved. The length of the CDR3 is 10 residues. Per germline, CDR1 SQVTM and CDR2 ANQGSEA. V dropped 7 bases and J dropped 6 bases, with 8 bases sitting between them. Here the CDR3 reads CSATSDTQYF. As DNA, the CDR3 is TGCAGCGCAACGTCCGATACGCAGTATTTT.

This chain uses TRBV15 with TRBJ1-1, with D possibly matching TRBD1 (5 bases). V was clipped by 0 bases and J by 0 bases, with 11 bases between them. Germline V gene data show CDR1 as LNHNV and CDR2 as YYDKDF (reference sequence). The CDR3 contains 16 residues. CDR3 region: CATSRDLGRVNTEAFF. The DNA for the CDR3 is TGTGCCACCAGCAGAGATCTCGGCAGGGTGAACACTGAAGCTTTCTTT.

The genes are TRBV24-1 and TRBJ2-1; D possibly uses TRBD1 or TRBD2 (5 bases each). The germline CDR1 and CDR2 sequences are KGHDR and SFDVKD. The germline V and J ends were trimmed by 9 bases and 0 bases, with 20 bases remaining between them. The CDR3 extends over 17 amino acids. The CDR3 is CATGTSYRSSSYNEQFF. Written as DNA, the CDR3 is TGTGCCACCGGGACCTCTTATAGGTCCAGCTCCTACAATGAGCAGTTCTTC.

This clonotype was seen only a few times. The chain recombines TRBV4-3 with TRBJ2-5; TRBD1 is a possible D gene (6 bases). The CDR3 is made up of 13 amino acids. Germline values: CDR1 LGHNA, CDR2 YSLEER. Trimming took 4 bases from V and 6 from J, leaving 12 bases between them. The CDR3: CASSPDRTKTQYF. CDR3 in DNA: TGCGCCAGCAGCCCCGACAGGACGAAGACCCAGTACTTC.